The 3 T cell receptor beta chains reported below all come from one sample, sequenced in a study of cytomegalovirus exposure and HLA in healthy donors. The PCR contained 60 Vbeta and 13 Jbeta primers. The protocol was immunoSEQ multiplex PCR, while the TCRdb copy is restricted to in-frame clones and leaves out a portion. The sample totals 70,000 to 80,000 clones; its top ten clones hold 2.5% to 3%. Sequencing was performed on PBMCs. These receptors originate from a man in his forties in good health and CMV-seronegative.

The rearrangement uses TRBV4-2 and TRBJ2-6, with 9 bases matching TRBD1. V gave up 1 base and J gave up 1 base; unmatched junction bases: 8. Germline loops: CDR1 LGHNA, CDR2 YNFKEQ. This CDR3 comprises 19 residues. DNA for the CDR3: TGTGCCAGCAGCCAAGCGTCGGCGACAGGGGGGTCTGGGGCCAACGTCCTGACTTTC. Translation: CASSQASATGGSGANVLTF.

As to this clone: The sample carries other DNA sequences with the same CDR3. The chain joins TRBV5-1 to TRBJ1-1; 7 nucleotides agree with TRBD1. The CDR3 is 15 residues long. The J segment lost 0 bases and the V segment lost 3 bases, leaving 5 bases of the junction unmatched. Germline CDR1 is SGHRS and CDR2 is YFSETQ. This CDR3 reads CASSSKQGMNTEAFF. In DNA form, the CDR3 reads TGCGCCAGCAGCTCCAAACAGGGGATGAACACTGAAGCTTTCTTT.

This chain links TRBV7-9 with TRBJ2-1; D is perhaps TRBD2 (6 bases). The CDR3 is 12 residues long. The V and J ends lost 3 bases and 10 bases respectively, with 10 bases between them. CDR1 is SEHNR and CDR2 is FQNEAQ in the germline V gene (reference sequence). DNA for the CDR3: TGTGCCAGCAGCTTGTTGGCGGGGGAGCAGTTCTTC. As protein: CASSLLAGEQFF.